Detailed here is one T cell receptor (beta chain). What it binds is unknown. This entry comes from a study of T cell responses to AZD1222 COVID-19 vaccine. The protocol was immunoSEQ multiplex PCR, while the TCRdb copy is restricted to in-frame clones and leaves out a portion. Of 150,000 to 200,000 clones listed, about nine tenths are singletons. Doses given second, at about 4 or about 12 weeks, were pooled. The CDR3 length is 14 residues. The trim removed 7 bases at V and 2 bases at J, leaving 9 bases unmatched. From germline, CDR1 is SQVTM and CDR2 ANQGSEA. Overall study findings and caveats: Researchers took repertoire samples only after the peak T cell response had come.

Material: peripheral blood, obtained 28 days after the second AZD1222 dose. This TCR was sampled from an adult who received the AZD1222 COVID-19 vaccine. The chain combines TRBV29-1 with TRBJ2-3, with TRBD1 matching 7 bases. The CDR3 loop reads CSARQGSSTDTQYF. For the CDR3, the DNA is TGCAGCGCCCGACAGGGTTCATCCACAGATACGCAGTATTTT.